This TCR beta chain stems from a study of neurological immune-mediated disorders. Findings and caveats of the study: Repertoires from 18 of 34 multiple sclerosis patients grouped phylogenetically into a related-CDR3 cluster, suggesting a possible signature. There were no CDR3 amino acid sequences shared by expanded clones across subjects, a result suggesting private repertoires in all groups.

PBMCs numbering 2 million and stored at -80 C yielded the unsorted libraries. This clonotype came up many times. Antigen specificity is unknown. The CDR3 sequence is 14 residues long. Germline V lookup: CDR1 DFQATT, CDR2 SNEGSKA (reference sequence). Trimming stripped 6 bases from V and 1 base from J, with 14 bases between. Per sequencing run, 15-18 subjects together gave over 170 million TCR-beta sequences. TCRdb independently ran MiXCR on the 5' RACE reads; one entry per CDR3 protein. Found here are around 62,000 distinct CDR3 sequences, roughly 4% of them singletons; the top ten hold roughly 2.5%. The rearrangement joins TRBV20-1 to TRBJ2-3; tentative D call: TRBD2 (5 bases). The clonotype originates from a man aged 45-65 years with multiple sclerosis. Material: PBMCs. As DNA, the CDR3 is TGCAGTGCCGCGACTATGGGTGGCACAGATACGCAGTATTTT. Translated: CSAATMGGTDTQYF.